What follows are 8 T cell receptor beta chains derived from one specimen sequenced in a study of early T cells in non-severe SARS-CoV-2 infection. TCRdb itself ran the 5' RACE reads through MiXCR, one entry per CDR3 protein. This repertoire shows tens of thousands of distinct CDR3 sequences, under 7.5% found once; its top ten account for roughly 2.8%. The source was whole blood, collected at baseline. These receptors came from an adult who was a healthcare worker with PCR-confirmed SARS-CoV-2 infection or an uninfected control (not recorded which).

This clonotype has only a few counts. V gene TRBV5-6 combines with J gene TRBJ1-2; possible D gene TRBD1, 5 bases. The CDR3 contains 12 residues. The V end was cut by 5 bases, the J end by 3 bases, with 8 bases between. CDR1 is SGHDT, CDR2 YYEEEE, per germline. This chain's CDR3 is CASRKQDYGYTF. Written as DNA, the CDR3 is TGTGCCAGCAGAAAACAGGACTATGGCTACACCTTC. The whole variable domain, remainder taken from reference TRBV5-6 and TRBJ1-2, is DAGVTQSPTHLIKTRGQQVTLRCSPKSGHDTVSWYQQALGQGPQFIFQYYEEEERQRGNFPDRFSGHQFPNYSSELNVNALLLGDSALYLCASRKQDYGYTFGSGTRLTVV.

This chain uses TRBV7-8 with TRBJ2-6; unclear D gene. V shed 0 bases and J shed 0 bases, with 3 bases lying between them. Germline CDR1 and CDR2: SGHVS and FQNEAQ. The length of the CDR3 is 15 residues. The CDR3 reads CASSLATSGANVLTF. The CDR3 DNA is TGTGCCAGCAGCTTAGCTACCTCTGGGGCCAACGTCCTGACTTTC.

J is TRBJ2-3 and V is TRBV10-2; D is undetermined. This CDR3 is built from 15 residues. Germline loops: CDR1 WSHSY, CDR2 SAAADI. V dropped 8 bases and J dropped 4 bases, with 19 bases sitting between them. The CDR3 loop is CASYGRAFSADTQYF. The CDR3 DNA reads TGCGCCAGCTACGGACGCGCGTTCAGTGCAGATACGCAGTATTTT.

This clonotype was counted between two and nine times. The rearrangement uses TRBV2 and TRBJ2-5, with D possibly matching TRBD1 (5 bases). V shed 1 base and J shed 5 bases, with 14 bases lying between them. CDR1 is SNHLY, CDR2 FYNNEI, per germline. The CDR3 covers 15 residues. The CDR3 DNA reads as TGTGCCAGCAGTGAAGTCCGGGCAGGGAAGGAGACCCAGTACTTC. This translates into CASSEVRAGKETQYF. Supplemented by reference TRBV2 and TRBJ2-5, the full variable domain reads EPEVTQTPSHQVTQMGQEVILRCVPISNHLYFYWYRQILGQKVEFLVSFYNNEISEKSEIFDDQFSVERPDGSNFTLKIRSTKLEDSAMYFCASSEVRAGKETQYFGPGTRLLVL.

V usage is TRBV12-3 or TRBV12-4 and J usage is TRBJ1-5; 7 bases line up with TRBD1. CDR3 length: 14 amino acids. V trimming: 5 bases; J trimming: 6 bases; junction bases outside the gene matches: 7. CDR3 nucleotide sequence: TGTGCCAGCAGTATCAGGGGGTCCGGTCAGCCCCAGCATTTT. It translates to CASSIRGSGQPQHF.

This clonotype was counted many times. This sequence joins TRBV4-3 and TRBJ2-2; D perhaps matches TRBD1 (5 bases). Germline lookup yields CDR1 LGHNA and CDR2 YSLEER. V lost 1 base, J lost 7 bases, and 13 bases lay in between. CDR3 length: 15 residues. The CDR3 DNA reads TGCGCCAGCAGCCAAGCGGCAGGGCTGGGCGGGGAGCTGTTTTTT. As protein: CASSQAAGLGGELFF.

The chain carries TRBV2 and TRBJ1-5; D is undetermined. Germline CDR1 SNHLY, CDR2 FYNNEI. The CDR3 totals 17 residues. V lost 4 bases, J lost 9 bases, and 25 bases lay in between. The CDR3: CASSGEAIRLVVSPQHF. In DNA form, the CDR3 reads TGTGCCAGCAGTGGGGAGGCCATTCGTTTAGTAGTTTCGCCCCAGCATTTT.

In this sample, this clonotype turned up a few times. The chain employs TRBV4-3 and TRBJ2-3; D unresolved. V was cut by 0 bases and J by 5 bases, with 6 bases left in between. There are 13 residues in the CDR3. CDR1 and CDR2 (germline): LGHNA, YSLEER. This CDR3 reads CASSQEWGDTQYF. The CDR3 nucleotides are TGCGCCAGCAGCCAAGAGTGGGGAGATACGCAGTATTTT.